The clone carrying this T cell receptor (beta chain) was picked up a small number of times. What it binds is not known. The source of the sample is a study of T cells after yellow fever vaccination. Broader study findings: Contamination of FACS-sorted repertoires by abundant clonotypes from the bulk population could occur. Few clonotypes appeared in both CD4 and CD8 compartments. Reappearance after the booster was observed for most primary-vaccination clones (roughly 95% CD4, approximately 90% CD8).

The TCR cDNA carried a universal primer site and UMIs from 5'RACE template switching. TCRdb itself ran the 5' RACE reads through MiXCR, one entry per CDR3 protein. The sample shows 450,000 to 600,000 distinct CDR3 sequences, roughly 13% of them seen only once. The sample was PBMCs, taken on the day of the yellow fever booster vaccination. The source is a man aged 25 to 40 who received the YFV17D yellow fever vaccine.

The CDR3 protein is CSAIVGIGGTAADTQYF. The CDR3 DNA is TGCAGTGCTATAGTGGGGATTGGCGGGACCGCTGCAGATACGCAGTATTTT. V usage is TRBV20-1 and J usage is TRBJ2-3, with D possibly TRBD2 on 6 matching bases. The CDR3 is made up of 17 amino acids. In germline, CDR1 is DFQATT, CDR2 SNEGSKA (reference sequence). Trimming took off 4 bases at V and 4 bases at J, with 24 bases between the two ends.